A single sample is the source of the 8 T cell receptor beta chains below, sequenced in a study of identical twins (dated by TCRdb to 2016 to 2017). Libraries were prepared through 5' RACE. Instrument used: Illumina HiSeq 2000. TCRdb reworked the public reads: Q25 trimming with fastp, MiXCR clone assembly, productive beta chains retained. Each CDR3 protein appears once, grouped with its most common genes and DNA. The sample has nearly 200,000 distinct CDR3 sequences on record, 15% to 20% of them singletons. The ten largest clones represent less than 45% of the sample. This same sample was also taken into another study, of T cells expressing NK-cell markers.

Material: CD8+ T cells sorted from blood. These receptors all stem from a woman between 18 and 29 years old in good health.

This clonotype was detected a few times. The CDR3 coding sequence is TGCAGTGCTAGAGAATGGGACAGGGGTAATGAGCAGTTCTTC. Amino acid sequence: CSAREWDRGNEQFF. The rearrangement uses TRBV20-1 and TRBJ2-1, with 10 bases lining up with TRBD1. Germline values: CDR1 DFQATT, CDR2 SNEGSKA (reference sequence). J gave up 7 bases and V 0 bases, and 3 bases lay outside the gene matches. The CDR3 loop spans 14 amino acids.

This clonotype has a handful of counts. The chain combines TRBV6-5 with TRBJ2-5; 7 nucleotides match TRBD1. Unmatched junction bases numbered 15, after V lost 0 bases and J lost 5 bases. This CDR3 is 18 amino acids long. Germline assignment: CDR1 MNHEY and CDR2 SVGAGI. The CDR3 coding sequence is TGTGCCAGCAGTTACTCCCCGGGACAGTTGTACGGGGAGGAGACCCAGTACTTC. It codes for CASSYSPGQLYGEETQYF.

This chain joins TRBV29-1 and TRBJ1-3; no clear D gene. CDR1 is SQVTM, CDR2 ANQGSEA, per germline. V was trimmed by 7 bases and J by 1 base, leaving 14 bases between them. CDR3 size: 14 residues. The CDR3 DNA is TGCAGCGCTCAGATCACTCGGTCTGGAAACACCATATATTTT. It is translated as CSAQITRSGNTIYF.

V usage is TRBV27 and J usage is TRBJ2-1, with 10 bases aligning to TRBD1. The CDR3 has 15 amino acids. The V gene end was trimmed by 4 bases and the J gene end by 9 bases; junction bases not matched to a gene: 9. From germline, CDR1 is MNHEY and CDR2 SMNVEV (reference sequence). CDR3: CASSSVGQGLGEQFF. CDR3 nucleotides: TGTGCCAGCAGTTCGGTGGGACAGGGGCTTGGTGAGCAGTTCTTC.

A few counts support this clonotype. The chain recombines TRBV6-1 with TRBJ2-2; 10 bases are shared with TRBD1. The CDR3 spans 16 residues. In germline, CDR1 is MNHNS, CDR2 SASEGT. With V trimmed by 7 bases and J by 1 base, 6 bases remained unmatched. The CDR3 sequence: CASKRWTGGNTGELFF. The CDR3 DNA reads TGTGCCAGCAAGAGATGGACAGGGGGGAACACCGGGGAGCTGTTTTTT.

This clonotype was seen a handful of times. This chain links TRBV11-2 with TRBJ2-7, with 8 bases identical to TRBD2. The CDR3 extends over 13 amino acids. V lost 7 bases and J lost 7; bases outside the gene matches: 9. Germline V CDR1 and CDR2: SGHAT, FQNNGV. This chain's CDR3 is CASTSIGGGEQYF. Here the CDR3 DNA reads TGTGCCAGCACCAGTATCGGGGGGGGAGAGCAGTACTTC.

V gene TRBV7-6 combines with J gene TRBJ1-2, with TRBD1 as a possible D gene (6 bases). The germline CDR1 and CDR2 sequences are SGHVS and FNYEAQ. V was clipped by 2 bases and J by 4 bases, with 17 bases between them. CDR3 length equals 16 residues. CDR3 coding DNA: TGTGCCAGCAGCTTAATGGGTCCCCGAGGGGGCTATGGCTACACCTTC. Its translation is CASSLMGPRGGYGYTF.

The CDR3 region has the DNA TGTGCCAGCAGAAAGGGGACAGGGAGCTCCTACGAGCAGTACTTC. It yields the protein CASRKGTGSSYEQYF. The chain employs TRBV6-1 and TRBJ2-7, with 9 nucleotides matching TRBD1. Germline assignment: CDR1 MNHNS and CDR2 SASEGT. The CDR3 contains 15 residues. Germline trimming cut 6 bases from V and 0 bases from J; bases unmatched to any gene: 6.